This is a list of T cell receptor beta chains from one sample in a study of CD8+ T cells in alopecia areata. Libraries were prepared by immunoSEQ multiplex PCR; TCRdb keeps only in-frame clonotypes and omits some of them. This sample has some 150,000 clones, with 75% to 85% found just once. The specimen was CD8+ T cells sorted from blood, collected at week 4, from a patient treated with tofacitinib. The receptor set was obtained from a human donor with alopecia areata. The CDR3 runs from the conserved cysteine through the conserved F or W. A D gene is named only where the DNA matches it firmly. Expanded clones get a size class; other rows say once, few or many, or leave the size out.

V gene: TRBV4-3; D gene: TRBD1; J gene: TRBJ2-7; clone size: .; CDR3 DNA: TGCGCCAGCAGCCCAGGTCCGGGACAGATAATCTCCTACGAGCAGTACTTC; CDR3 protein: CASSPGPGQIISYEQYF
V gene: TRBV13; D gene: .; J gene: TRBJ2-7; clone size: once; CDR3 DNA: TGTGCCAGCAGCTTAGCGGGGTTATCTAGGGGATACTACGAGCAGTACTTC; CDR3 protein: CASSLAGLSRGYYEQYF
V gene: TRBV27; D gene: .; J gene: TRBJ2-3; clone size: .; CDR3 DNA: TGTGCCAGCAGTCTGTACAGGGCGCGCACAGATACGCAGTATTTT; CDR3 protein: CASSLYRARTDTQYF
V gene: TRBV4-1; D gene: TRBD2; J gene: TRBJ2-5; clone size: .; CDR3 DNA: TGCGCCAGCAGCCCCCGGGGTACTAGCGGAGAGACCCAGTACTTC; CDR3 protein: CASSPRGTSGETQYF
V gene: TRBV4-1; D gene: .; J gene: TRBJ2-7; clone size: .; CDR3 DNA: TGCGCCAGCAGCCTCTCCCAGTACTCCGACGAGCAGTACTTC; CDR3 protein: CASSLSQYSDEQYF
V gene: TRBV7-6; D gene: TRBD1; J gene: TRBJ1-1; clone size: .; CDR3 DNA: TGTGCCAGCAGCTTAGATGGGGGACAGGTTAACACTGAAGCTTTCTTT; CDR3 protein: CASSLDGGQVNTEAFF
V gene: TRBV30; D gene: TRBD2; J gene: TRBJ2-4; clone size: .; CDR3 DNA: TGTGCCTGGAGTGGAGGGACTAGCGGGGGGGCCTCGGACATTCAGTACTTC; CDR3 protein: CAWSGGTSGGASDIQYF
V gene: TRBV7-9; D gene: .; J gene: TRBJ2-3; clone size: .; CDR3 DNA: TGTGCCAGCAGCTTGGCCCGGAGGGTTACAGATACGCAGTATTTT; CDR3 protein: CASSLARRVTDTQYF
V gene: TRBV29-1; D gene: TRBD1; J gene: TRBJ1-1; clone size: .; CDR3 DNA: TGCAGCGTTGAGTGGGGGGCCAGGGGGCGTACTGAAGCTTTCTTT; CDR3 protein: CSVEWGARGRTEAFF
V gene: TRBV13; D gene: .; J gene: TRBJ2-7; clone size: .; CDR3 DNA: TGTGCCAGCAGCTCCACAGGGAATTACTACGAGCAGTACTTC; CDR3 protein: CASSSTGNYYEQYF
V gene: TRBV4-3; D gene: .; J gene: TRBJ2-7; clone size: .; CDR3 DNA: TGCGCCAGCAGCCAAGATGTAACGGGACACCCGTCCTACGAGCAGTACTTC; CDR3 protein: CASSQDVTGHPSYEQYF
V gene: TRBV2; D gene: .; J gene: TRBJ2-7; clone size: .; CDR3 DNA: TGTGCCAGCCAGCAGGGGCGAAGTAACTACGAGCAGTACTTC; CDR3 protein: CASQQGRSNYEQYF
V gene: TRBV6-5; D gene: TRBD2; J gene: TRBJ2-5; clone size: .; CDR3 DNA: TGTGCCAGCAGTTCTAGGACTAGGCTTCAAGAGACCCAGTACTTC; CDR3 protein: CASSSRTRLQETQYF
V gene: TRBV7-9; D gene: .; J gene: TRBJ2-2; clone size: .; CDR3 DNA: TGTGCCAGCAGACCAGGGGAGCTGTTTTTT; CDR3 protein: CASRPGELFF
V gene: TRBV27; D gene: TRBD1; J gene: TRBJ2-7; clone size: .; CDR3 DNA: TGTGCCAGCAGTTTATCGGGACAGGGATTCTACGAGCAGTACTTC; CDR3 protein: CASSLSGQGFYEQYF
V gene: TRBV4-2; D gene: TRBD2; J gene: TRBJ2-7; clone size: few; CDR3 DNA: TGTGCCAGCAGCCCGGGGGGGAGCTCCTACGAGCAGTACTTC; CDR3 protein: CASSPGGSSYEQYF
V gene: TRBV5-1; D gene: TRBD1; J gene: TRBJ2-4; clone size: .; CDR3 DNA: TGCGCCAGCAGCTTGCGGACAGGGACAGGGGAAGCCAAAAACATTCAGTACTTC; CDR3 protein: CASSLRTGTGEAKNIQYF
V gene: TRBV27; D gene: TRBD2; J gene: TRBJ2-3; clone size: .; CDR3 DNA: TGTGCCAGCAGTTTAAGGTCTGTAGCGGGGGGGCCCCGAGATACGCAGTATTTT; CDR3 protein: CASSLRSVAGGPRDTQYF
V gene: TRBV4-2; D gene: .; J gene: TRBJ2-3; clone size: once; CDR3 DNA: TGTGCCAGCAGCCAATACGCGGGGAGCACAGATACGCAGTATTTT; CDR3 protein: CASSQYAGSTDTQYF
V gene: TRBV27; D gene: TRBD2; J gene: TRBJ2-1; clone size: .; CDR3 DNA: TGTGCCAGCAGTCCCTGGACTAGCGTGGGCAATGAGCAGTTCTTC; CDR3 protein: CASSPWTSVGNEQFF
V gene: TRBV5-1; D gene: TRBD1; J gene: TRBJ2-7; clone size: .; CDR3 DNA: TGCGCCAGTACAGTCGGGACAGGGGACTACGAGCAGTACTTC; CDR3 protein: CASTVGTGDYEQYF
V gene: TRBV7-9; D gene: .; J gene: TRBJ2-5; clone size: few; CDR3 DNA: TGTGCCAGCAGCACTTCAGGGGACGGAAGGGAGACCCAGTACTTC; CDR3 protein: CASSTSGDGRETQYF
V gene: TRBV28; D gene: TRBD2; J gene: TRBJ2-3; clone size: .; CDR3 DNA: TGTGCCAGCAGTTCCCTGCGGGGGGCCTCTCGGGATACGCAGTATTTT; CDR3 protein: CASSSLRGASRDTQYF
V gene: TRBV7-9; D gene: .; J gene: TRBJ2-1; clone size: .; CDR3 DNA: TGTGCCAGCGTTCGGGCCGAGGCCTACAATGAGCAGTTCTTC; CDR3 protein: CASVRAEAYNEQFF
V gene: TRBV29-1; D gene: TRBD1; J gene: TRBJ2-7; clone size: few; CDR3 DNA: TGCAGCGTTGAGACAGGGACCCCCTACGAGCAGTACTTC; CDR3 protein: CSVETGTPYEQYF
V gene: TRBV2; D gene: .; J gene: TRBJ2-7; clone size: once; CDR3 DNA: TGTGCCAGCAGCCCAGCTAACTCCTACGAGCAGTACTTC; CDR3 protein: CASSPANSYEQYF
V gene: TRBV5-1; D gene: .; J gene: TRBJ2-1; clone size: .; CDR3 DNA: TGCGCCAGCAGCTTAGCAGGGAATGAGCAGTTCTTC; CDR3 protein: CASSLAGNEQFF
V gene: TRBV4-3; D gene: .; J gene: TRBJ1-1; clone size: few; CDR3 DNA: TGCGCCAGCAGCCAAGATACGACTGTGACCACTGAAGCTTTCTTT; CDR3 protein: CASSQDTTVTTEAFF
V gene: TRBV2; D gene: TRBD2; J gene: TRBJ2-1; clone size: few; CDR3 DNA: TGTGCCAGCACTGACGGGGGGACGAACAATGAGCAGTTCTTC; CDR3 protein: CASTDGGTNNEQFF
V gene: TRBV9; D gene: .; J gene: TRBJ1-6; clone size: .; CDR3 DNA: TGTGCCAGCAGCGTAGATGAGGGCGGATCACCCCTCCACTTT; CDR3 protein: CASSVDEGGSPLHF
V gene: TRBV4-1; D gene: .; J gene: TRBJ2-1; clone size: .; CDR3 DNA: TGCGCCAGCAGCGAGCGGGCCAATGGACAGTTCTTC; CDR3 protein: CASSERANGQFF